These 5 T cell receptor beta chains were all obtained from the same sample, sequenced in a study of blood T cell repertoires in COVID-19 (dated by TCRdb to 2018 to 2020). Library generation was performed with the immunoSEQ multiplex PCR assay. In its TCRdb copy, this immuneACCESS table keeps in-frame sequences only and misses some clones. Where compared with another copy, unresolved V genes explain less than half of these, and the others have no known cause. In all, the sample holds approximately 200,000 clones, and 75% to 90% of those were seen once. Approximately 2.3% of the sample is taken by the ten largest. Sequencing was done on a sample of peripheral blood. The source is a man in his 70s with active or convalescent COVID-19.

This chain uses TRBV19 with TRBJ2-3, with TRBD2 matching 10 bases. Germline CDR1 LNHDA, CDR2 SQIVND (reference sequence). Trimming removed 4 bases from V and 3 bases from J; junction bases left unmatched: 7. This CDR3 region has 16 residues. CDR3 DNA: TGTGCCAGTAGTACCTCCGGGACTAGCGTAACAGATACGCAGTATTTT. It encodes CASSTSGTSVTDTQYF.

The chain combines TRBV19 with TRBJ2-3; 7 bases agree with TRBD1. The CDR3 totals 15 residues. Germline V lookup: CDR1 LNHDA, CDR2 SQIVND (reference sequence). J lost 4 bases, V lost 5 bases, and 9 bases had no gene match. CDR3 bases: TGTGCCAGTAGTGTCTCAGGGGGTACCGCAGATACGCAGTATTTT. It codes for CASSVSGGTADTQYF.

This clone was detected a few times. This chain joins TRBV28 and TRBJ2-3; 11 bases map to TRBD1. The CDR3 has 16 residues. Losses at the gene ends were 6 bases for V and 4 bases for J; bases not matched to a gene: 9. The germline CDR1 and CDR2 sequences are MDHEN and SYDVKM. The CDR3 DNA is TGTGCCAGCAGCTACTCCGGGACAGGGGGGGCAGATACGCAGTATTTT. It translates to CASSYSGTGGADTQYF.

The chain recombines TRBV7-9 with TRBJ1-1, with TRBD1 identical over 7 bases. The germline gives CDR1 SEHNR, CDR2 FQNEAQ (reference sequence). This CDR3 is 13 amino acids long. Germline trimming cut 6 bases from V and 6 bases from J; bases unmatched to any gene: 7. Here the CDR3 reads CASSLTGFAEAFF. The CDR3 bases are TGTGCCAGCAGTTTGACAGGGTTTGCTGAAGCTTTCTTT.

CDR3 sequence: CASSFFKGQAFSPLHF. DNA for the CDR3: TGTGCCAGCAGTTTCTTTAAGGGACAAGCATTTTCACCCCTCCACTTT. The chain combines TRBV7-8 with TRBJ1-6; weak D call: TRBD1 (6 bases). The germline CDR1 and CDR2 sequences are SGHVS and FQNEAQ. V lost 6 bases and J 9 bases, leaving 21 bases between the germline ends. CDR3 length equals 16 residues.